This TCR beta chain was recorded in a study of cytomegalovirus exposure and HLA in healthy donors. Study-wide results and caveats: An analysis that was carried out later associated 16,000 or so TCR beta sequences with HLA alleles at 0.05 false discovery rate.

With regard to this clone: Its antigen is still unknown. Other DNA sequences in the sample encode the same CDR3.

PCR used 60 Vbeta primers and 13 Jbeta primers. Some clones are missing from TCRdb's copy, which holds only in-frame ones; the method was immunoSEQ multiplex PCR. The sample lists 100,000 to 150,000 clones, 74% occurring once. Germline CDR1 SGHTA, CDR2 FQGTGA. The CDR3 has 13 residues. Trimming removed 1 base at V and 8 bases at J, with 8 bases between. This clonotype was sampled from a male donor in good health and CMV-seronegative. The chain combines TRBV7-3 with TRBJ1-4; unclear D gene. The material sequenced was PBMCs. In nucleotides, the CDR3 is TGTGCCAGCAGCTTAAATCGAGGCGAAAAACTGTTTTTT. Its translation is CASSLNRGEKLFF.